The TCR beta chain under discussion was sequenced for a study of cytomegalovirus exposure and HLA in healthy donors. Researchers ran the PCR with 60 Vbeta and 13 Jbeta primers. The method was immunoSEQ multiplex PCR; TCRdb's version includes in-frame clones alone and lacks a portion of them. The sample shows about 130,000 clones, about 72% of them seen only once. The V gene's germline CDR1 is MNHEY and CDR2 SMNVEV (reference sequence). The CDR3 has 13 amino acids. V was cut by 7 bases and J by 6 bases, with 12 bases left in between. Sequenced sample: PBMCs. The sequence derives from a female donor in good health and CMV-seronegative. This chain connects TRBV27 to TRBJ2-2; D ambiguous. CDR3: CASTPLSPGELFF. The CDR3 DNA sequence: TGTGCCAGCACTCCATTGAGTCCCGGGGAGCTGTTTTTT.